This T cell receptor beta chain was captured by sequencing in a study of shared clonotypes between healthy human individuals (TCRdb year 2020). About the study as a whole: Three men and a couple of women, aged 18 to 49 years, made up the cohort. Blood TCR repertoires of roughly five healthy adults were deeply sequenced to estimate repertoire size and the extent of clonotype sharing between individuals. To increase sequencing depth and limit assay-specific biases, TCR repertoire library preparation and sequencing were carried out by different laboratories using diverse techniques. Each donor's leukapheresis produced roughly between roughly 0.85 and 9.5 billion PBMCs. For each donor, CD4 naive and CD4 memory were each run on three plates, CD8 naive on two plates, and CD8 memory on one plate.

Using the deep immunoSEQ assay, TCR CDR3 regions were amplified from genomic DNA by multiplex PCR. Extracted genomic DNA from each cell subset was distributed evenly across all wells of several immunoSEQ 96-well plates, and each plate was treated as a replicate. Each replicate PCR for sorted subsets received roughly 0.2 ug genomic DNA, equal to roughly 30,000 T cell genomes. Purified libraries were quantified with a Qubit 3.0 fluorometer, sized on a Bioanalyzer 2100, and re-quantified with the KAPA Library Quantification kit. Every immunoSEQ 96-well plate was sequenced on a separate single-read 150-cycle Illumina NextSeq 550 flow cell. The study's processing was this. Because the immunoSEQ output included only junctional sequences and no quality scores, the filtering could not be the same as the filtering used for full-length reads. To assign V/J genes and CDR3, sequences were annotated using PyIR, a Python wrapper for IgBLAST v1.9, with IMGT germline references. Reads with weak V/J assignments (E-value above 1e-6), missing CDR3, stop codons, out-of-frame junctions, or ambiguous translated residues were removed. V3J clonotypes were defined as sequences sharing the same inferred V gene, J gene, and CDR3 amino acid sequence. Percentage overlap between repertoires was calculated by dividing the number of shared unique clonotypes by the size of the smaller repertoire. Richness of each repertoire was evaluated using RTK rarefaction, the Chao1 estimator, and Recon v2.1 estimates of unobserved clonotypes. Generation probabilities were computed with OLGA for all TCRbeta clonotypes obtained by the gDNA method from several donors. Here the immuneACCESS table is served through TCRdb, limited to in-frame sequences with V and J called. Missing clones are a known gap in these copies; in checked studies unresolved V genes cover under half, and the rest lacks a known reason. The D gene and trimming were derived from the DNA, and the V and J assignments and clone size from that table. The sample data list 2 million to 2.5 million clones, and 85% to 95% of these were observed just once. Approximately 0.4% of the sample lies in the top ten.

The donors were healthy, HIV-negative adults who had no recently reported acute infections or vaccinations. All donors were Caucasian adults living in Nashville, Tennessee, USA. CD4+ T cells were enriched through magnetic negative selection, after which naive cells were positively selected on CD45RA and the remaining negative fraction served as the memory subset. Blood was obtained by leukapheresis, after which PBMCs were separated by Ficoll-Histopaque density gradient centrifugation and cryopreserved in liquid nitrogen vapor phase. Purity and quantity of every magnetically sorted T cell population were checked by analytical flow cytometry. Genomic DNA was isolated from every sorted fraction and measured by UV absorbance on a Nanodrop 2000c. What the authors observed across the whole study: Because the study included only a small number of donors, the genetic and exposure-history diversity represented was limited. Across several donors, approximately 5% of naive CD4, 3% to 4% of naive CD8, approximately 2.5% of memory CD4, and roughly 0.41% of memory CD8 clonotypes were shared. Larger estimated clonotype richness was generally found for naive subsets than for memory subsets. Compared with non-shared clonotypes, the clonotypes found in all four sorted-subset donors had higher generation probabilities. Even with the large sequencing depth, rarefaction of the sorted-subset datasets indicated that sequencing was incomplete. Sampling was restricted to blood, and TCR repertoires in tissues likely differ from the TCR repertoires found in blood. Pairwise subsampling led to the expectation that sequencing depth would affect the degree of clonotype sharing among donors.

Unmatched junction bases come to 11, with V trimmed by 5 bases and J by 4 bases. Inclusive of the bounding cysteine and phenylalanine, the CDR3 is 16 residues long. Here the CDR3 DNA is all that survives: 48 bases in frame from base 1. CDR1 SEHNR and CDR2 FQNEAQ are derived from the germline V gene (reference sequence). The sample holds one count of this clone. Its antigen has not been determined. Base qualities are not recorded, but no much larger clone differs from it by a single base. The rearrangement joined TRBV7-9 to TRBJ1-2, with TRBD1 matching 9 junction bases. This clonotype originated in a man aged 18-30 years in good health. Some clones in this sample may be carry-over from other donors' samples. Sequencing was performed on naive CD4+ T cells from PBMCs. The cell subset or site tag for this specimen amounts to: CD45RA+ positively selected. The DNA sequence is as follows: TGTGCCAGCAGCACTCATGGGACAGGGTGGTCCTATGGCTACACCTTC. This sequence encodes CASSTHGTGWSYGYTF.